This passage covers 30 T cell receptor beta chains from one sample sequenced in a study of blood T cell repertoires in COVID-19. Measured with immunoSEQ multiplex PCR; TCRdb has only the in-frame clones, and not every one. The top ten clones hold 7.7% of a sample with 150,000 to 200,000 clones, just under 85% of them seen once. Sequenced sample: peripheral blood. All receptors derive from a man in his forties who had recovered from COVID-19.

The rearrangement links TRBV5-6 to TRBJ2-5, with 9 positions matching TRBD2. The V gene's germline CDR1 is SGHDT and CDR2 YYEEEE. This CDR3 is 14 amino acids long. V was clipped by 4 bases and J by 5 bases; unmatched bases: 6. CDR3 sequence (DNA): TGTGCCAGCAGCCAGGGACTAGCTGGGGAGACCCAGTACTTC. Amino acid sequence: CASSQGLAGETQYF.

The CDR3 reads CASSYLGGRPEAFF. CDR3 bases: TGTGCCAGCAGTTACTTGGGGGGGCGGCCTGAAGCTTTCTTT. The chain links TRBV6-5 to TRBJ1-1; perhaps TRBD1 as D (6 bases). V gave up 1 base and J gave up 6 bases, with 12 bases separating them. Germline V gene data show CDR1 as MNHEY and CDR2 as SVGAGI. This CDR3 region has 14 residues.

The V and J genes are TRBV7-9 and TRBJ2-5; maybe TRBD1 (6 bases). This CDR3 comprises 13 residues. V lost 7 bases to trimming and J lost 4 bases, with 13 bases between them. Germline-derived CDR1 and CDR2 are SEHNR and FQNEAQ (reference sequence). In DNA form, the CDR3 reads TGTGCCAGCACAGGGGCGAGTGGAGAGACCCAGTACTTC. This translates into CASTGASGETQYF.

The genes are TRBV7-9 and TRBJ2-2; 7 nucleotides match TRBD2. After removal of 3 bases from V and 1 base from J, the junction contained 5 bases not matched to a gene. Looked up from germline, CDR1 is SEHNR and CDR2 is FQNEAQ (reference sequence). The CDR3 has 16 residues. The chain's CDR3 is CASSLEGGVNTGELFF. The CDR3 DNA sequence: TGTGCCAGCAGCTTGGAGGGAGGGGTGAACACCGGGGAGCTGTTTTTT.

CDR3 sequence: CASSTSLSYNEQFF. DNA for the CDR3: TGTGCCAGCAGCACGAGCCTATCCTACAATGAGCAGTTCTTC. The chain uses TRBV28 and TRBJ2-1; D not resolved. Germline values: CDR1 MDHEN, CDR2 SYDVKM. Trimming removed 6 bases at V and 1 base at J, with 10 bases between. CDR3 length equals 14 residues.

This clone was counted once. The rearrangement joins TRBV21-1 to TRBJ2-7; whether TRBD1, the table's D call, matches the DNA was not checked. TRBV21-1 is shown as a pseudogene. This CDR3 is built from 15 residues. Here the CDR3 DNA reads TGTGCCAGCAGTCCTGGACAGGGCAAAAGCTACGAGCAGTACTTC. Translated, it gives CASSPGQGKSYEQYF.

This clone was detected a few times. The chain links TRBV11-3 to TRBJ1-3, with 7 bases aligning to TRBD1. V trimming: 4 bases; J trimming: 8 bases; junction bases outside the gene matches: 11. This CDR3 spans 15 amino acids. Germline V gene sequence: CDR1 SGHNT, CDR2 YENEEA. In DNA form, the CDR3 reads TGTGCCAGCAGCTCCGACAGGGTAGGCTTCGACACCATATATTTT. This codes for CASSSDRVGFDTIYF.

CDR3 DNA sequence: TGTGCCAGCAGCCCCCTGGGGAGAGTTGAAGCTTTCTTT. The encoded protein is CASSPLGRVEAFF. The V gene is TRBV5-5, the J gene TRBJ1-1; D remains ambiguous. The germline V gene encodes CDR1 SGHKS and CDR2 YYEKEE (reference sequence). V was trimmed by 4 bases and J by 7 bases, leaving 14 bases between them. The CDR3 consists of 13 residues.

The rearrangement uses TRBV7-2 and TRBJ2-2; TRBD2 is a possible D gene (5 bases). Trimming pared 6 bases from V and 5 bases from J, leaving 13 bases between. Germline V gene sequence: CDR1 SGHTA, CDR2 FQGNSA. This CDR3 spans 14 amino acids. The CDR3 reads CASSPIGGTGELFF. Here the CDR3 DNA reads TGTGCCAGCAGTCCTATCGGAGGAACCGGGGAGCTGTTTTTT.

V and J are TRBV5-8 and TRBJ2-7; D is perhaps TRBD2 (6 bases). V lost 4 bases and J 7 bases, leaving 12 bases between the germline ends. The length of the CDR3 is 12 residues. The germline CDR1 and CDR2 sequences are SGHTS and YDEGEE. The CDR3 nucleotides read TGTGCCAGCAGCACTGGCGGGGAGGAGCAGTACTTC. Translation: CASSTGGEEQYF.

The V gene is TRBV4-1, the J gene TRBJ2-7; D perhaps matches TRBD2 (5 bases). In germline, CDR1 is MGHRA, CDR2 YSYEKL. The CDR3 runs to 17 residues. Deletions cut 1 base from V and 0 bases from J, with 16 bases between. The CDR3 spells CASSQVDYATGSYEQYF. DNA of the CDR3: TGCGCCAGCAGCCAAGTCGACTATGCGACGGGCTCCTACGAGCAGTACTTC.

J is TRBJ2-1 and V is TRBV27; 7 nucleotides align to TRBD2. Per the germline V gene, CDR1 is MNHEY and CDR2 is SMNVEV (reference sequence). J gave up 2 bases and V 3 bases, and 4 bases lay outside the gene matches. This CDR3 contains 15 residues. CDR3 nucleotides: TGTGCCAGCAGTTTTACTAGCGAAACCTACAATGAGCAGTTCTTC. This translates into CASSFTSETYNEQFF.

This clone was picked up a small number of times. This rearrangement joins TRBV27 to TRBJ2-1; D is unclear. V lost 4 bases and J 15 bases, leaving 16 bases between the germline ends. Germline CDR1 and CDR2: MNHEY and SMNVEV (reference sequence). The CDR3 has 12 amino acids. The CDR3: CASSYPPSEVFF. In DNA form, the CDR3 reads TGTGCCAGCAGTTACCCGCCGAGCGAGGTGTTCTTC.

The CDR3 nucleotides read TGTGCCAGCAGTGATCCAAGCGGGAAAGCCACAGATACGCAGTATTTT. The encoded protein is CASSDPSGKATDTQYF. The gene calls are TRBV6-2 or TRBV6-3 and TRBJ2-3; 7 nucleotides align to TRBD2. The germline gives CDR1 MNHEY, CDR2 SVGEGT. This CDR3 spans 16 amino acids. The V and J ends lost 5 bases and 2 bases, in that order; junction bases with no gene match: 10.

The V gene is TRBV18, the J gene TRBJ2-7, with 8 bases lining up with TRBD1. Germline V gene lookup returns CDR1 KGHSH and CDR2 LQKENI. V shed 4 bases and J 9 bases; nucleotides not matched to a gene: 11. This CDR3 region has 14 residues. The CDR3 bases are TGTGCCAGCTCACTCGGACAGGGACCACAAGGGCAGTACTTC. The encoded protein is CASSLGQGPQGQYF. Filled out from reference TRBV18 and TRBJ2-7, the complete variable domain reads NAGVMQNPRHLVRRRGQEARLRCSPMKGHSHVYWYRQLPEEGLKFMVYLQKENIIDESGMPKERFSAEFPKEGPSILRIQQVVRGDSAAYFCASSLGQGPQGQYFGPGTRLTVT.

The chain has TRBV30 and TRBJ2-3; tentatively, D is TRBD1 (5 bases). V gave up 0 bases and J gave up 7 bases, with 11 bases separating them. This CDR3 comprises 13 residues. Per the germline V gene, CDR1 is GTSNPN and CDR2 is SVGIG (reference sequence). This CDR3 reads CAWSVTRVNTQYF. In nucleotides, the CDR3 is TGTGCCTGGAGTGTAACCAGGGTAAATACGCAGTATTTT.

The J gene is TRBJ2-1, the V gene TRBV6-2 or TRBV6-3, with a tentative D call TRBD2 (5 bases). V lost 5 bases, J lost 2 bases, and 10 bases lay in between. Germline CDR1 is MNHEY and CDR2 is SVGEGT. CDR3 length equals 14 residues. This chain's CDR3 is CASSTSGPYNEQFF. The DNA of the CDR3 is TGTGCCAGCAGTACTAGTGGGCCCTACAATGAGCAGTTCTTC.

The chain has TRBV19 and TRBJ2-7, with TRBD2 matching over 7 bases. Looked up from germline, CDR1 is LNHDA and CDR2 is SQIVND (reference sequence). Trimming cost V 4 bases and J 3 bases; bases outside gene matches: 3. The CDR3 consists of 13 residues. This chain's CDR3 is CASSRDYFYEQYF. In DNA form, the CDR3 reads TGTGCCAGTAGTAGGGACTACTTCTACGAGCAGTACTTC.

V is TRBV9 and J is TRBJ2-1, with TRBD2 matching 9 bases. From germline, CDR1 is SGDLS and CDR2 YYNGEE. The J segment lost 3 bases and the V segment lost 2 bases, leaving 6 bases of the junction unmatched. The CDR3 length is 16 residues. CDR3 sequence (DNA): TGTGCCAGCAGCGTGACTAGCGGACGACACTACAATGAGCAGTTCTTC. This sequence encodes CASSVTSGRHYNEQFF.

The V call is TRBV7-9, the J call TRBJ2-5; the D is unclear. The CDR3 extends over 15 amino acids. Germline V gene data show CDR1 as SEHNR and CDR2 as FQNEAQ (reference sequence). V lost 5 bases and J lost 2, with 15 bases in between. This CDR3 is CASSPVRQWQETQYF. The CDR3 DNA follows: TGTGCCAGCAGCCCAGTCAGGCAGTGGCAAGAGACCCAGTACTTC. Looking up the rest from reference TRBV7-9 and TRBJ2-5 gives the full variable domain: DTGVSQNPRHKITKRGQNVTFRCDPISEHNRLYWYRQTLGQGPEFLTYFQNEAQLEKSRLLSDRFSAERPKGSFSTLEIQRTEQGDSAMYLCASSPVRQWQETQYFGPGTRLLVL.

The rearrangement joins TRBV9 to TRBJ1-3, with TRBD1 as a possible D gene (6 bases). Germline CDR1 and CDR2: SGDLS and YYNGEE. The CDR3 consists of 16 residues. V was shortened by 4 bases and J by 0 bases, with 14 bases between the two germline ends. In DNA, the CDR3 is TGTGCCAGCAGCATAGGAGGGGGTTCCTCTGGAAACACCATATATTTT. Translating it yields CASSIGGGSSGNTIYF.

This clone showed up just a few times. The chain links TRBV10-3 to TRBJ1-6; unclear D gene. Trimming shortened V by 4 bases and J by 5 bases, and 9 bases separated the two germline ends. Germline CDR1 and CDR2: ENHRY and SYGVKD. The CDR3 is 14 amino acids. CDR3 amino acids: CAISASPNNSPLHF. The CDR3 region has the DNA TGTGCCATCAGTGCTAGCCCAAATAATTCACCCCTCCACTTT.

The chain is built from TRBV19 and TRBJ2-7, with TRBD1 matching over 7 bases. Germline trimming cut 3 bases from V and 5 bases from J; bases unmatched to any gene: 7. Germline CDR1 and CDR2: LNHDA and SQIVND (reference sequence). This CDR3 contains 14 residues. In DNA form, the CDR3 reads TGTGCCAGTAGTATGGCAGGGGGTTTCGACGAGCAGTACTTC. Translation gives CASSMAGGFDEQYF. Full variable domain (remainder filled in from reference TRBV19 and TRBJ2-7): DGGITQSPKYLFRKEGQNVTLSCEQNLNHDAMYWYRQDPGQGLRLIYYSQIVNDFQKGDIAEGYSVSREKKESFPLTVTSAQKNPTAFYLCASSMAGGFDEQYFGPGTRLTVT.

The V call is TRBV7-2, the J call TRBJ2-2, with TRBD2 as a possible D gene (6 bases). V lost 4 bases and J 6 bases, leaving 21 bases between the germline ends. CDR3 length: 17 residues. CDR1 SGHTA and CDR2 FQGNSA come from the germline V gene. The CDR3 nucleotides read TGTGCCAGCAGCTATGGGGGGAGCTCCCGGAGTCCCGGGGAGCTGTTTTTT. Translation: CASSYGGSSRSPGELFF.

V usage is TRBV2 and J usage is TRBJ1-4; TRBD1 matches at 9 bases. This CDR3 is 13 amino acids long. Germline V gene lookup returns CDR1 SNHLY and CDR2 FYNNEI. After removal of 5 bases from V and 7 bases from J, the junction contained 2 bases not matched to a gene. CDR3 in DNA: TGTGCCAGCAGTAACAGGGGGCGTGAAAAACTGTTTTTT. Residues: CASSNRGREKLFF. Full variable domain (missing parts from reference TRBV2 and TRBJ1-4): EPEVTQTPSHQVTQMGQEVILRCVPISNHLYFYWYRQILGQKVEFLVSFYNNEISEKSEIFDDQFSVERPDGSNFTLKIRSTKLEDSAMYFCASSNRGREKLFFGSGTQLSVL.

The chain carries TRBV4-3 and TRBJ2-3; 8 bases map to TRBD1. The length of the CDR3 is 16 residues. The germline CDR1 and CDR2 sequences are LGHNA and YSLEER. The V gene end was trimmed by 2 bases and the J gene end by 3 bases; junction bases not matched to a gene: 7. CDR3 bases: TGCGCCAGCAGCCAAACTGGGACAGGAGTTACAGATACGCAGTATTTT. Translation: CASSQTGTGVTDTQYF.

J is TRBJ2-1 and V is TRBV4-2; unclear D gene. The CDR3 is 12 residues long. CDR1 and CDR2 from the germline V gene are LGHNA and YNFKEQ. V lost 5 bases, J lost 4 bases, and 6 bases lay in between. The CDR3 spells CASSGRYNEQFF. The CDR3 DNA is TGTGCCAGCAGCGGCAGATACAATGAGCAGTTCTTC.

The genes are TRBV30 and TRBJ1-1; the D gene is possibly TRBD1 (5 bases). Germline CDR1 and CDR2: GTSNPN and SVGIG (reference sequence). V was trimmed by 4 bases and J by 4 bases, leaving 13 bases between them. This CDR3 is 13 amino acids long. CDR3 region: CAWTLAGLTEAFF. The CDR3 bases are TGTGCCTGGACGTTGGCAGGGCTCACTGAAGCTTTCTTT.

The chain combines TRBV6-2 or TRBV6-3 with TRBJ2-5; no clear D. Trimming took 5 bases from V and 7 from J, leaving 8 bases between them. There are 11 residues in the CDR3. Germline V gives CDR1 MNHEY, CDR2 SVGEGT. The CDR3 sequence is CASSHPGTQYF. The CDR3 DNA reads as TGTGCCAGCAGTCACCCAGGGACCCAGTACTTC.

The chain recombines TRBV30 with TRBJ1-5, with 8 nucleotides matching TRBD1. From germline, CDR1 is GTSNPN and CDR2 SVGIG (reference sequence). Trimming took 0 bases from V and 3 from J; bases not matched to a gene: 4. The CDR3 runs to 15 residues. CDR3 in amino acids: CAWSVDRGPNQPQHF. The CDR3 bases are TGTGCCTGGAGTGTCGACAGGGGACCCAATCAGCCCCAGCATTTT. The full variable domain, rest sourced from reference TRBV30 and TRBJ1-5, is SQTIHQWPATLVQPVGSPLSLECTVEGTSNPNLYWYRQAAGRGLQLLFYSVGIGQISSEVPQNLSASRPQDRQFILSSKKLLLSDSGFYLCAWSVDRGPNQPQHFGDGTRLSIL.